This T cell receptor (beta chain) is from a study of blood T cell repertoires in COVID-19 (dated by TCRdb to the early 2020s). About the study as a whole: The collaborator samples originated in the United States, Italy and Spain and spanned the acute and convalescent phases of COVID-19. HLA class I and class II types, where available, came from metadata supplied by the sample provider rather than from assay-based typing. The repertoires were released in a freely available public database meant as a resource for research on the immune response to SARS-CoV-2. The material from the prospective study consisted of cDNA or gDNA derived from T cells, B-cell-depleted T cells, or PBMCs. The samples were drawn from two sources: the first 160 participants of the ongoing ImmuneRACE study, and 1,254 subjects contributed by 6 global collaborators. Subjects who had been exposed to COVID-19, were actively infected with it, or had recovered from it provided the deeply sampled blood TCRbeta repertoires that made up the dataset. A de-identified subject ID, COVID-19 status, age in years and sex were almost always included in the sample metadata. What the research found in general, with its limitations: The amount of clinical and demographic metadata varied by source and participant and was provided uncurated.

Clipping removes 6 bases from V and 4 bases from J, with 16 as the unmatched junction base count. CDR1 and CDR2 (MDHEN, SYDVKM) derive from the germline V gene. The CDR3 runs 18 amino acids, cysteine and phenylalanine included. The only DNA kept is the CDR3, 54 bases in frame from the first base. Participants in the prospective study were aged roughly 18 to 100 years, lived in approximately 26 United States geographic areas, and enrolled through a virtual design. Cohort assignment in the prospective study relied on participant-reported clinical history from a screening survey and a study questionnaire. Recovered participants in ImmuneRACE Cohort 3 were defined by two consecutive negative NP/OP PCR tests, clearance by a healthcare professional, or resolution of symptoms. In the prospective study, whole blood, serum and a nasopharyngeal or oropharyngeal swab were collected from each participant by mobile phlebotomists. Over a roughly two-month period, participants in the prospective study had the option of providing additional blood draws and questionnaires. Prospective study blood samples were shipped either frozen or at room temperature before DNA extraction.

Comment on this clone: Its antigen remains undetermined. Per-base qualities were not stored, and no clone one base away is much larger.

TCRbeta CDR3 regions were amplified from genomic DNA using the immunoSEQ Assay, a bias-controlled multiplex PCR. The paper's processing steps were these. The number of nucleated cells in each sample was estimated from the amplification of reference gene primers within the assay. Sequence reads were collapsed and filtered to measure the absolute abundance of every unique TCRbeta CDR3 rearrangement. For each sample, productive Simpson clonality was calculated as the square root of Simpson's diversity index over productive rearrangements. The table was pulled from immuneACCESS by TCRdb, which kept in-frame rearrangements only. Such tables lose some clones; where checked, under half of the loss comes from unresolved V genes, and the rest has no known cause. V and J calls plus clone size are reproduced from that table; the DNA served to infer D and trimming. The table for this sample lists around 160,000 clones; over 80% of them were counted only once. The top ten clones comprise 10% to 15% of the sample.

Sequencing used PBMCs or T cells enriched from blood (not recorded which). The chain is made from TRBV28 and TRBJ2-3; 10 bases in the middle match TRBD1. This clonotype was obtained from an older woman who had recovered from COVID-19. CDR3 protein: CASRSQPRDRGGPDTQYF. DNA sequence: TGTGCCAGCAGATCACAGCCCCGGGACAGGGGAGGACCAGATACGCAGTATTTT.